The 22 T cell receptor beta chains in this list originate from one sample, sequenced in a study of shared clonotypes between healthy human individuals. Clones were sequenced by immunoSEQ multiplex PCR, and TCRdb holds only the in-frame ones, with some missing. The table records about 2 million clones, about 95% of them present only once. Sequences were obtained from naive CD4+ T cells sorted from blood. Subset specified: CD45RA+ positively selected. The receptors were gathered from a man between 18 and 29 years old in good health.

The chain joins TRBV30 to TRBJ1-2; D unresolved. Deletions cut 0 bases from V and 2 bases from J, with 13 bases between. CDR1 is GTSNPN and CDR2 is SVGIG in the germline V gene (reference sequence). This CDR3 has 15 residues. The chain's CDR3 is CAWSVPRGFNYGYTF. The CDR3 DNA sequence: TGTGCCTGGAGTGTACCGAGAGGGTTCAACTATGGCTACACCTTC.

This clone was picked up one time. The chain recombines TRBV7-2 with TRBJ1-6; D is unclear. The ends were cut back, 3 bases at V and 5 bases at J, with 11 bases in the middle. CDR1 and CDR2 from the germline V gene are SGHTA and FQGNSA. The CDR3 consists of 15 residues. The CDR3 loop reads CASSFRPDNNSPLHF. CDR3 nucleotides: TGTGCCAGCAGCTTCAGGCCCGACAATAATTCACCCCTCCACTTT.

This clone has a single count. V usage is TRBV10-2 and J usage is TRBJ2-5; 7 bases are a match to TRBD1. Trimming cost V 10 bases and J 1 base; bases outside gene matches: 6. From germline, CDR1 is WSHSY and CDR2 SAAADI. The CDR3 has 13 amino acids. CDR3 in DNA: TGCGCCACCTCACAGGGGCGCCAAGAGACCCAGTACTTC. It specifies CATSQGRQETQYF.

The chain recombines TRBV19 with TRBJ1-5, with TRBD1 matching 8 bases. The CDR3 contains 16 residues. Per the germline V gene, CDR1 is LNHDA and CDR2 is SQIVND (reference sequence). V dropped 4 bases and J dropped 0; count of bases not matched to a gene: 5. The chain's CDR3 is CASSTGQGNSNQPQHF. Here the CDR3 DNA reads TGTGCCAGTAGTACCGGACAGGGCAATAGCAATCAGCCCCAGCATTTT.

The chain is built from TRBV5-4 and TRBJ1-3, with D possibly matching TRBD1 (5 bases). CDR3 length: 17 residues. CDR1 and CDR2 from the germline V gene are SGHNT and YYREEE (reference sequence). V lost 2 bases to trimming and J lost 0 bases, with 15 bases between them. Written as DNA, the CDR3 is TGTGCCAGCAGCTTACTCCGGGACGGTACCTCTGGAAACACCATATATTTT. It specifies CASSLLRDGTSGNTIYF.

This chain connects TRBV5-1 to TRBJ2-7; D is uncertain. The CDR3 totals 14 residues. CDR1 is SGHRS, CDR2 YFSETQ, per germline. Deletions cut 0 bases from V and 1 base from J, with 8 bases between. In DNA, the CDR3 is TGCGCCAGCAGCTTGGCGGCCGCTTCCTACGAGCAGTACTTC. Amino acids: CASSLAAASYEQYF.

V usage is TRBV30 and J usage is TRBJ1-4; TRBD1 matches at 7 bases. The CDR3 totals 13 residues. Germline assignment: CDR1 GTSNPN and CDR2 SVGIG (reference sequence). V lost 2 bases and J lost 7; bases outside the gene matches: 4. CDR3 residues: CAWSLRTGEKLFF. CDR3 sequence (DNA): TGTGCCTGGAGTCTTCGGACAGGTGAAAAACTGTTTTTT.

This clone was counted a single time. The J gene is TRBJ2-5, the V gene TRBV5-1, with 10 bases lining up with TRBD1. This CDR3 is built from 15 residues. The germline V gene has CDR1 SGHRS and CDR2 YFSETQ. V trimming: 4 bases; J trimming: 4 bases; junction bases outside the gene matches: 7. The CDR3 loop is CASSLMTGGIETQYF. As DNA, the CDR3 is TGCGCCAGCAGCCTGATGACAGGGGGCATAGAGACCCAGTACTTC.

The V call is TRBV5-6, the J call TRBJ2-3; D is tentatively TRBD1 or TRBD2 (5 bases each). V shed 1 base and J shed 0 bases, with 9 bases lying between them. The germline V gene encodes CDR1 SGHDT and CDR2 YYEEEE. The length of the CDR3 is 15 residues. CDR3 in amino acids: CASSLPGASTDTQYF. The CDR3 DNA reads as TGTGCCAGCAGCTTGCCCGGGGCAAGCACAGATACGCAGTATTTT.

This clone was counted a single time. The genes are TRBV5-1 and TRBJ2-5; D ambiguous. Per the germline V gene, CDR1 is SGHRS and CDR2 is YFSETQ. This CDR3 contains 11 residues. Trimming shortened V by 4 bases and J by 2 bases, and 3 bases separated the two germline ends. The CDR3 here is CASSKQETQYF. CDR3 sequence (DNA): TGCGCCAGCAGCAAGCAAGAGACCCAGTACTTC.

The chain employs TRBV6-6 and TRBJ2-7, with D unresolved. Germline CDR1 and CDR2: MNHNY and SVGAGI (reference sequence). V gave up 5 bases and J gave up 3 bases, with 5 bases separating them. This CDR3 contains 11 residues. In DNA, the CDR3 is TGTGCCAGCAGTACTTACTACGAGCAGTACTTC. Translated: CASSTYYEQYF.

This clone occurred once. The CDR3 here is CASSGRQGTNEKLFF. The CDR3 DNA follows: TGTGCCAGCAGCGGGAGACAGGGGACGAATGAAAAACTGTTTTTT. V and J are TRBV5-4 and TRBJ1-4; 8 bases are a match to TRBD1. Germline V gene lookup returns CDR1 SGHNT and CDR2 YYREEE (reference sequence). V shed 4 bases, J shed 5 bases, and the junction held 7 bases outside the gene matches. The CDR3 sequence is 15 residues long. The entire variable domain, with the rest obtained from reference TRBV5-4 and TRBJ1-4, is as follows: ETGVTQSPTHLIKTRGQQVTLRCSSQSGHNTVSWYQQALGQGPQFIFQYYREEENGRGNFPPRFSGLQFPNYSSELNVNALELDDSALYLCASSGRQGTNEKLFFGSGTQLSVL.

Written as DNA, the CDR3 is TGTGCCAGCGCTAGCGGGAGGCCTCTCAATGAGCAGTTCTTC. Protein product: CASASGRPLNEQFF. The chain combines TRBV6-5 with TRBJ2-1; 11 bases are a match to TRBD2. V shed 8 bases, J shed 6 bases, and the junction held 6 bases outside the gene matches. The CDR3 covers 14 residues. From germline, CDR1 is MNHEY and CDR2 SVGAGI.

This chain joins TRBV5-1 and TRBJ1-3, with TRBD1 matching 7 bases. Germline values: CDR1 SGHRS, CDR2 YFSETQ. This CDR3 comprises 13 residues. The V gene end was trimmed by 0 bases and the J gene end by 8 bases; junction bases not matched to a gene: 2. CDR3 sequence: CASSLGDRDTIYF. In nucleotides, the CDR3 is TGCGCCAGCAGCTTGGGGGACAGAGACACCATATATTTT.

The rearrangement uses TRBV18 and TRBJ2-2; either TRBD1 or TRBD2 may supply D (6 bases each). The CDR3 spans 13 residues. Trimming shortened V by 6 bases and J by 6 bases, and 11 bases separated the two germline ends. The germline V gene encodes CDR1 KGHSH and CDR2 LQKENI. Written as DNA, the CDR3 is TGTGCCAGCTCCCCGGGGGCGGCCGGGGAGCTGTTTTTT. It encodes CASSPGAAGELFF.

A note on this clone: A much larger clone differs by one base, so this may be a read error. At the DNA level, this CDR3 is encoded by other sequences in the same sample as well. In nucleotides, the CDR3 is TGTGCCTGGAGTGTAGGAGGGAACACTGAAGCTTTCTTT. This translates into CAWSVGGNTEAFF. The chain couples TRBV30 to TRBJ1-1; no reliable D call. The CDR3 runs to 13 residues. Germline V lookup: CDR1 GTSNPN, CDR2 SVGIG (reference sequence). V lost 0 bases, J lost 1 base, and 6 bases lay in between.

The chain joins TRBV30 to TRBJ2-1; 10 nucleotides align to TRBD2. V lost 6 bases to trimming and J lost 0 bases; unmatched junction nucleotides: 5. CDR1 GTSNPN and CDR2 SVGIG come from the germline V gene (reference sequence). This CDR3 is 15 amino acids long. The DNA of the CDR3 is TGTGCCTGTAGCAGCGGGAGGGCCTCCTACAATGAGCAGTTCTTC. Translating gives CACSSGRASYNEQFF.

This rearrangement joins TRBV27 to TRBJ1-2; D is unclear. The length of the CDR3 is 14 residues. CDR1 and CDR2 from the germline V gene are MNHEY and SMNVEV (reference sequence). Trimming pared 8 bases from V and 7 bases from J, leaving 20 bases between. The CDR3 nucleotides are TGTGCCAGCGGGCCTTTTCCAGGCTCTGGTGGCTACACCTTC. It encodes CASGPFPGSGGYTF.

The V and J genes are TRBV9 and TRBJ1-5, with D possibly TRBD1 on 5 matching bases. Trimming stripped 4 bases from V and 0 bases from J, with 14 bases between. The CDR3 is 16 residues long. Germline assignment: CDR1 SGDLS and CDR2 YYNGEE. CDR3 region: CASSSGAGASNQPQHF. CDR3 coding DNA: TGTGCCAGCAGCTCCGGGGCAGGAGCTAGCAATCAGCCCCAGCATTTT.

In nucleotides, the CDR3 is TGTGCCAGCAGCCGGGACCGGGTTCGCACAGATACGCAGTATTTT. Translating gives CASSRDRVRTDTQYF. The chain couples TRBV11-2 to TRBJ2-3; D tentatively reads TRBD1 or TRBD2 (5 bases each). Germline values: CDR1 SGHAT, CDR2 FQNNGV. The germline V and J ends were trimmed by 5 bases and 1 base, with 13 bases remaining between them. The CDR3 totals 15 residues.

This chain connects TRBV7-3 to TRBJ2-1, with 7 bases lining up with TRBD1. CDR1 is SGHTA, CDR2 FQGTGA, per germline. With 5 bases clipped from V and 5 bases from J, the junction kept 9 bases outside the gene matches. CDR3 length: 15 residues. The CDR3 DNA reads TGTGCCAGCAGCCGATTCGGGACAGTTAACAATGAGCAGTTCTTC. This codes for CASSRFGTVNNEQFF.

The V call is TRBV10-3, the J call TRBJ2-1, with D possibly being TRBD2 (6 bases). The V gene lost 0 bases and the J gene lost 8 bases, with 8 bases spanning the gap. CDR1 and CDR2 from the germline V gene are ENHRY and SYGVKD. CDR3 length: 13 residues. DNA for the CDR3: TGTGCCATCAGTGAGTCGCCGGGGGATGAGCAGTTCTTC. This gives the protein CAISESPGDEQFF.